These T cell receptor beta chains were read from a single sample in a study of somatic mutations in cytotoxic T cells in rheumatoid arthritis. Assay: immunoSEQ multiplex PCR; the TCRdb copy retains only in-frame clones and omits some. The sample lists about 25,000 clones; 70% to 85% were seen once. Sequencing input: CD8+ T cells sorted from blood. Source of these receptors: a woman in her late teens or twenties in good health. CDR3s leave out the opening cysteine and the closing phenylalanine or tryptophan. Each record gives: CDR3 length, J gene, V gene, CDR3 protein.

len: 18; j_gene: TRBJ2-7; v_gene: TRBV28; CDR3aa: ASSFPGTSGRPPSSYEQY
len: 11; j_gene: TRBJ1-2; v_gene: TRBV5-1; CDR3aa: ANSLGGANGYT
len: 10; j_gene: TRBJ2-1; v_gene: TRBV2; CDR3aa: ARARAQNEQF
len: 15; j_gene: TRBJ1-1; v_gene: TRBV7-9; CDR3aa: ASSFRWAGEMNTEAF
len: 14; j_gene: TRBJ2-3; v_gene: TRBV9; CDR3aa: ASSVVGTGGPDTQY
len: 12; j_gene: TRBJ1-1; v_gene: TRBV27; CDR3aa: ASRHRGGNTEAF
len: 16; j_gene: TRBJ2-5; v_gene: TRBV7-9; CDR3aa: ASSTQKGLPERQETQY
len: 13; j_gene: TRBJ1-2; v_gene: TRBV9; CDR3aa: ASSESRTGHYGYT
len: 12; j_gene: TRBJ2-7; v_gene: TRBV28; CDR3aa: ASSKPGTSYEQY
len: 9; j_gene: TRBJ1-1; v_gene: TRBV9; CDR3aa: ASARGTEAF
len: 14; j_gene: TRBJ1-2; v_gene: TRBV28; CDR3aa: ASSRPLDRVNYGYT
len: 12; j_gene: TRBJ2-5; v_gene: TRBV7-8; CDR3aa: ASSSRLLQETQY
len: 13; j_gene: TRBJ1-5; v_gene: TRBV7-8; CDR3aa: ASSFGVGIGQPQH
len: 12; j_gene: TRBJ2-5; v_gene: TRBV7-9; CDR3aa: ASRRDRGTETQY
len: 14; j_gene: TRBJ2-3; v_gene: TRBV4-1; CDR3aa: ASSQSVSTATDTQY
len: 14; j_gene: TRBJ2-5; v_gene: TRBV12-5; CDR3aa: ASVPPGGGPGETQY
len: 12; j_gene: TRBJ1-4; v_gene: TRBV15; CDR3aa: ATRGNGMAEKLF
len: 10; j_gene: TRBJ1-1; v_gene: TRBV28; CDR3aa: ASSYSDTEAF
len: 13; j_gene: TRBJ1-6; v_gene: TRBV4-1; CDR3aa: ASSQEGTNNSPLH
len: 13; j_gene: TRBJ2-7; v_gene: TRBV15; CDR3aa: ATSPLLGPTYEQY
len: 11; j_gene: TRBJ2-2; v_gene: TRBV27; CDR3aa: ATAVTGTGELF
len: 12; j_gene: TRBJ2-7; v_gene: TRBV18; CDR3aa: ASSPAGGVDEQY
len: 11; j_gene: TRBJ2-1; v_gene: TRBV9; CDR3aa: ASSVRQGHEQF
len: 16; j_gene: TRBJ1-4; v_gene: TRBV28; CDR3aa: ASSLSTYRDPTNEKLF
len: 12; j_gene: TRBJ2-5; v_gene: TRBV9; CDR3aa: ASSVGGGLETQY
len: 14; j_gene: TRBJ2-6; v_gene: TRBV27; CDR3aa: ASSPEGISGANVLT
len: 9; j_gene: TRBJ2-1; v_gene: TRBV27; CDR3aa: ASSGGARQF
len: 11; j_gene: TRBJ1-1; v_gene: TRBV13; CDR3aa: ASSPAGNTEAF
len: 12; j_gene: TRBJ2-7; v_gene: TRBV6-5; CDR3aa: ASATGQGSYEQY